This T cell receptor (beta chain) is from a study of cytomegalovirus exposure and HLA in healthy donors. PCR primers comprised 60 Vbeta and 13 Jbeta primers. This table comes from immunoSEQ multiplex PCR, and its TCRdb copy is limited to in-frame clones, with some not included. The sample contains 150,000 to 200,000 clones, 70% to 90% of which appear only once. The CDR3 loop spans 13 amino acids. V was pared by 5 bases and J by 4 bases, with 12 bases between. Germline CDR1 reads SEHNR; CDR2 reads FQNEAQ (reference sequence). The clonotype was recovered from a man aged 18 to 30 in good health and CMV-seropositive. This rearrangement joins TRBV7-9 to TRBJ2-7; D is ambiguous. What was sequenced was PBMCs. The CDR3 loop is CASSPRQAYEQYF. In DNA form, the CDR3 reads TGTGCCAGCAGCCCCCGCCAGGCTTACGAGCAGTACTTC.